A single T cell receptor beta chain is shown here with its context. Its cognate antigen is unknown. The authors ran the immunoSEQ assay, v3.0, at survey level. Only in-frame clones appear in the TCRdb table, and some are missing; sequencing was by immunoSEQ multiplex PCR. The sample includes approximately 10,000 clones, around 84% of them seen just once. The CDR3 covers 15 residues. Germline V gene lookup returns CDR1 MNHEY and CDR2 SMNVEV (reference sequence). V lost 5 bases, J lost 6 bases, and 10 bases stayed unmatched. This sample stems from a study of long-term antiretroviral therapy in people with HIV. Study-level information: Specimens dating back about a decade before the 2015 immediate-ART recommendation are the oldest included.

Overall study findings and caveats: Relative to control repertoires, HIV repertoires exhibited narrower CDR3 length ranges.

The V gene is TRBV27, the J gene TRBJ1-5; 7 positions match TRBD1. The receptor was isolated from a man between 50 and 59 years old with HIV. Sequenced material: unsorted PBMCs, taken 7.2 years after starting antiretroviral therapy. CDR3 residues: CASSPGGAGAQPQHF. Here the CDR3 DNA reads TGTGCCAGCAGTCCAGGGGGGGCAGGGGCTCAGCCCCAGCATTTT.